This T cell receptor beta chain emerged from a study of blood T cell repertoires in COVID-19. At the level of the study: The samples span acute and convalescent COVID-19 from the United States, Italy and Spain. Nucleic acid was either cDNA or gDNA, and it came from T cells, B-cell-depleted T cells, or PBMCs.

Unmatched junction bases numbered 5, after V lost 4 bases and J lost 0 bases. The CDR3 has 15 residues. From germline, CDR1 is SGDLS and CDR2 YYNGEE. Original handling: Amplified reference gene primers provided the basis for estimating nucleated cell counts. Data came from immunoSEQ multiplex PCR; TCRdb stores just in-frame clones and leaves some out. Clone size and the V and J calls come from that table; the DNA yielded D and trimming. The profile shows about 200,000 clones, 82% of them singletons. Followed longitudinally, the Seattle patients had been enrolled during active infection. Specimen: peripheral blood. The chain carries TRBV9 and TRBJ2-3, with 7 positions matching TRBD1. The receptor comes from a woman aged 55-69 years with COVID-19, enrolled during active disease. Here the CDR3 DNA reads TGTGCCAGCAGCAGGCAGGGGGTCAGCACAGATACGCAGTATTTT. Amino acid sequence: CASSRQGVSTDTQYF.